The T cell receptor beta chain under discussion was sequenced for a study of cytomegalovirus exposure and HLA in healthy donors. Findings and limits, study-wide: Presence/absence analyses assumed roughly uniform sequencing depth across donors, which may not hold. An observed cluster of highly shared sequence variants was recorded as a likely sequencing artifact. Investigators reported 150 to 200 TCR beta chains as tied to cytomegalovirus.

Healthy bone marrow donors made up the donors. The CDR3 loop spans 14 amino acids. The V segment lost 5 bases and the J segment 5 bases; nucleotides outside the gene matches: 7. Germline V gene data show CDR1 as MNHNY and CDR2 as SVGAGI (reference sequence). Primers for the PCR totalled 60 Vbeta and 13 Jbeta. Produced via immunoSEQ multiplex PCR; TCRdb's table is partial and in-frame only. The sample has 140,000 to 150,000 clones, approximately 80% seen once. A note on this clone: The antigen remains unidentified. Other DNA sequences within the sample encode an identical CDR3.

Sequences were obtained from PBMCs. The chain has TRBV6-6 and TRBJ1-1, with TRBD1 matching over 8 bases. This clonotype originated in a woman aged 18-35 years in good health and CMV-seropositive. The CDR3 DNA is TGTGCCAGCAGTCTCGGACAGGGAATTACTGAAGCTTTCTTT. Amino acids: CASSLGQGITEAFF.